Reported below is one TCR beta chain. The sample originates from a study of Ad26.COV2.S vaccination and SARS-CoV-2 variants. Assay: immunoSEQ multiplex PCR; the TCRdb copy retains only in-frame clones and omits some. The sample records some 520,000 clones, approximately 90% being singletons. This sample's treatment: about 20 received Ad26.COV2.S at low or high dose, single or two shots; 5 received placebo; per-sample allocation not given. On day 63 after the first injection, vaccine and placebo recipients gave samples. This TCR derives from a person between 18 and 65 years old who received the Ad26.COV2.S COVID-19 vaccine or a placebo. The input for sequencing was peripheral blood, taken in a trial of Ad26.COV2.S vaccine versus placebo.

The CDR3 sequence: CASSQDGEDEKLFF. CDR3 DNA sequence: TGTGCCAGCAGCCAAGATGGGGAGGATGAAAAACTGTTTTTT. The J gene is TRBJ1-4, the V gene TRBV14; D call uncertain. The germline V gene has CDR1 SGHDN and CDR2 FVKESK. Trimming cost V 0 bases and J 6 bases, with 8 bases left between them. The CDR3 loop spans 14 amino acids.